The rows below give T cell receptor beta chains drawn from one sample of a study of regulatory T cells in long-lasting Graves disease. TCRdb re-called the multiplex PCR reads through MiXCR, storing one row per CDR3 protein. Here the sample spans roughly 380,000 distinct CDR3 sequences, over 15% being singletons. The same specimen was also included in a second study, on T cells in Graves' hyperthyroidism and ophthalmopathy.

The starting material was peripheral blood mononuclear cells (PBMCs), obtained at new diagnosis, from a patient treated with antithyroid drugs. These receptors came from a man in his forties with Graves disease. Each CDR3 is given with its conserved first and last residue. A clone size is listed for some rows: how often the clone was seen (once, few, many), or a class if it is expanded.

j_gene,abundance,len,v_gene,CDR3aa
TRBJ1-5,few,15,TRBV10-3,CGISESRTANQPQHF
TRBJ2-7,NA,13,TRBV30,CAWERGDRSEQYF
TRBJ2-3,few,17,TRBV7-3,CASSLSSSGGPGDTQYF
TRBJ2-5,NA,14,TRBV5-1,CASSLLSPQETQYF
TRBJ1-6,many,16,TRBV10-3,CAISESRDRGNSPLHF
TRBJ1-2,many,14,TRBV5-1,CASSQNQWNYGYTF
TRBJ2-5,few,13,TRBV20-1,CSAAGLRQETQYF
TRBJ2-7,many,17,TRBV4-2,CASSQGPTSGGDYEQYF
TRBJ1-4,many,15,TRBV20-1,CSATPLARGNEKLFF
TRBJ2-7,few,13,TRBV20-1,CSASAQGGYEQYF
TRBJ2-2,many,15,TRBV5-1,CASSLGATNTGELFF
TRBJ1-6,NA,15,TRBV19,CAPKVRYSYNSPLHF
TRBJ2-7,NA,11,TRBV30,CACQNRGRQYF
TRBJ2-1,many,11,TRBV12-3/TRBV12-4,CASRLESEQFF
TRBJ1-2,many,12,TRBV28,CASYRGQGGYTF
TRBJ1-6,few,15,TRBV9,CASSSRRGGNSPLHF
TRBJ2-3,NA,15,TRBV5-1,CASSLYGRPPDTQYF
TRBJ1-6,few,15,TRBV4-3,CASSLGLLQDSPLHF